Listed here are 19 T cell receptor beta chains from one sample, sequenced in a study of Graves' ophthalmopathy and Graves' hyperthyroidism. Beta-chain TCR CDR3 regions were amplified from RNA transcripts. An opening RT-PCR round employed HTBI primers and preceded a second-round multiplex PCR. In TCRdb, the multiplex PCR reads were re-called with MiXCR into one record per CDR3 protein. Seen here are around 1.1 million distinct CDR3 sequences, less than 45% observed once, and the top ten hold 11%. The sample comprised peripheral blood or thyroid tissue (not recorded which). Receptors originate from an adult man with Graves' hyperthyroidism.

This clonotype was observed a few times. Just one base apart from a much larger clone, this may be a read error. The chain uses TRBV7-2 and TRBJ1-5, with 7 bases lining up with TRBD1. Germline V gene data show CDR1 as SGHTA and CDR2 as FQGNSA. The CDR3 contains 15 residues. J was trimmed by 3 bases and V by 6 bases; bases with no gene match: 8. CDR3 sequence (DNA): TGTGCCAGCAGACTACAGGGGAGTAACAATCAGCCCCAGCATTTT. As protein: CASRLQGSNNQPQHF.

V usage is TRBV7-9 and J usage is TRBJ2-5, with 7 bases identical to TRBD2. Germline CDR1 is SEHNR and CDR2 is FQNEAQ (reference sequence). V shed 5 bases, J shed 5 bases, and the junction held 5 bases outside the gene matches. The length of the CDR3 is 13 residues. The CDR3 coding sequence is TGTGCCAGCAGCGGGAGGGCCCTGGAGACCCAGTACTTC. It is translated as CASSGRALETQYF.

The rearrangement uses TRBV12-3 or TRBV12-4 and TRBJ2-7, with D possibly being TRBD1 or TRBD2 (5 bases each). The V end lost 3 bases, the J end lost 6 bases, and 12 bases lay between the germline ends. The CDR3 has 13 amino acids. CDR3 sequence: CASSLGTSAEQYF. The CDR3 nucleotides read TGTGCCAGCAGTTTGGGGACCTCCGCCGAGCAGTACTTC.

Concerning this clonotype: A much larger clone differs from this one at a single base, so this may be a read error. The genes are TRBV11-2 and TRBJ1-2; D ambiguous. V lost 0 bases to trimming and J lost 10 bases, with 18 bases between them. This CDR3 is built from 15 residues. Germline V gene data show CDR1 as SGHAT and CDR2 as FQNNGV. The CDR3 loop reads CASSLDRASIWDYTF. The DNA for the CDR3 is TGTGCCAGCAGCTTAGACCGAGCCTCGATTTGGGACTACACCTTC.

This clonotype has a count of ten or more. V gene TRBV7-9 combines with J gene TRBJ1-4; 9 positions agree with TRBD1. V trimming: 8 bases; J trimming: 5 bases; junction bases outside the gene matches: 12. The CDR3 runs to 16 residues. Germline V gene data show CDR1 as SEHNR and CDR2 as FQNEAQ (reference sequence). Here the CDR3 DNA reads TGTGCCAGCGGCCTGGAGGGACAGGGTTTAAATGAAAAACTGTTTTTT. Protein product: CASGLEGQGLNEKLFF.

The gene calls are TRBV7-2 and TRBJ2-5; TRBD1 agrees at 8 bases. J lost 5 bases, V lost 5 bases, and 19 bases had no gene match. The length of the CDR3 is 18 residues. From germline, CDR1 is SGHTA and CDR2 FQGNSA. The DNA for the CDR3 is TGTGCCAGCAGCGTTGGGACAGGATTTCGTGGGGTGCAGGAGACCCAGTACTTC. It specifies CASSVGTGFRGVQETQYF.

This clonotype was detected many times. This chain's CDR3 is CASSNEITGGSYEQYF. In DNA form, the CDR3 reads TGTGCCAGCAGCAACGAAATAACAGGGGGTTCCTACGAGCAGTACTTC. The chain uses TRBV2 and TRBJ2-7; 8 positions agree with TRBD1. V gave up 6 bases and J gave up 1 base; unmatched junction bases: 11. The CDR3 contains 16 residues. Germline loops: CDR1 SNHLY, CDR2 FYNNEI.

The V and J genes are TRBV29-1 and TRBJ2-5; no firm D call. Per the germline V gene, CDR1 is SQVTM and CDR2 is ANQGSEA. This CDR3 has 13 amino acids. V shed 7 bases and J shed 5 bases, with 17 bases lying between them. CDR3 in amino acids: CSARSWSVETQYF. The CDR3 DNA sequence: TGCAGCGCCCGGAGTTGGAGCGTTGAGACCCAGTACTTC.

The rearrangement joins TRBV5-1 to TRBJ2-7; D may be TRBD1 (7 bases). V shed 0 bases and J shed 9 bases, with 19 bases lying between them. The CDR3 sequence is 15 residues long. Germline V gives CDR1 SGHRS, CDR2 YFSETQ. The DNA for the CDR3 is TGCGCCAGCAGCTTGGCCCAGGGGGGCGAACGAGGGCAGTACTTC. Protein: CASSLAQGGERGQYF.

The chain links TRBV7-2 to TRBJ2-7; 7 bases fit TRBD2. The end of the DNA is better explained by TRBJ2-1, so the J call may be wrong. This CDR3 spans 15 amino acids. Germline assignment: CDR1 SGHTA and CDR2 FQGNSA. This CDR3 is CASSKGTSGTNEQFF. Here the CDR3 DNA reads TGTGCCAGCAGCAAAGGGACCAGCGGGACTAATGAGCAGTTCTTC.

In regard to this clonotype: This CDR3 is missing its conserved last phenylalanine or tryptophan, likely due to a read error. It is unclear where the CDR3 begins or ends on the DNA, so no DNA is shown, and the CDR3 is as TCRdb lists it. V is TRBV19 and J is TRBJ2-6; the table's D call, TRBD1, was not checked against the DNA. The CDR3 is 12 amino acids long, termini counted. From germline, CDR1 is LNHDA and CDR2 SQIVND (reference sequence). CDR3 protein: CASSIASGRLDT.

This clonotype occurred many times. CDR3 sequence reads: CASTGPQQYF. CDR3 bases: TGTGCCAGCACCGGCCCCCAGCAGTACTTC. The V and J genes are TRBV7-3 and TRBJ2-7; D is undetermined. The CDR3 has 10 residues. CDR1 is SGHTA and CDR2 is FQGTGA in the germline V gene. V was shortened by 7 bases and J by 8 bases, with 9 bases between the two germline ends.

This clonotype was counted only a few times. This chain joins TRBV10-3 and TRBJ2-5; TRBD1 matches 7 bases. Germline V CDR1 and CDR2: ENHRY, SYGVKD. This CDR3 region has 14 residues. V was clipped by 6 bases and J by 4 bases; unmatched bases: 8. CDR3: CAIRTDREGETQYF. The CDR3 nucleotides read TGTGCCATCAGGACCGACAGGGAAGGAGAGACCCAGTACTTC.

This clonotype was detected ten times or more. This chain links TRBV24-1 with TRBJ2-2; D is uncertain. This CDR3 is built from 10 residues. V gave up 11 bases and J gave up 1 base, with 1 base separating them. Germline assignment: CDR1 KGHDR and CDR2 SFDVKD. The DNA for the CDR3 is TGTGCCAAGAACACCGGGGAGCTGTTTTTT. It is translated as CAKNTGELFF.

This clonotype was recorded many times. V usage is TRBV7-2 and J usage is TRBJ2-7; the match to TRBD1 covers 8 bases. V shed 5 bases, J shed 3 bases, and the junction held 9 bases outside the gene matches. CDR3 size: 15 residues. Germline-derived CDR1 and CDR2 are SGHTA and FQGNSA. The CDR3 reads CASSVGTGQYYEQYF. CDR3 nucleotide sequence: TGTGCCAGCAGCGTCGGGACAGGCCAGTACTACGAGCAGTACTTC.

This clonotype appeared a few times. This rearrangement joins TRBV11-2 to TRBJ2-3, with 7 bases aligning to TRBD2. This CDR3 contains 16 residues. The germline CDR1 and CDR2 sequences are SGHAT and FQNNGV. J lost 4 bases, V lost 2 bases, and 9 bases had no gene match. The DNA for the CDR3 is TGTGCCAGCAGCTTAAAGGTCCGGGAGGTACCAGATACGCAGTATTTT. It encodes CASSLKVREVPDTQYF.

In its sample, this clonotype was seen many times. The CDR3 reads CASSLVQSGQPQHF. The DNA for the CDR3 is TGCGCCAGCAGCTTGGTCCAGTCGGGTCAGCCCCAGCATTTT. V gene TRBV5-1 combines with J gene TRBJ1-5; no reliable D call. Germline V gene lookup returns CDR1 SGHRS and CDR2 YFSETQ. Deletions cut 0 bases from V and 6 bases from J, with 10 bases between. CDR3 size: 14 residues.

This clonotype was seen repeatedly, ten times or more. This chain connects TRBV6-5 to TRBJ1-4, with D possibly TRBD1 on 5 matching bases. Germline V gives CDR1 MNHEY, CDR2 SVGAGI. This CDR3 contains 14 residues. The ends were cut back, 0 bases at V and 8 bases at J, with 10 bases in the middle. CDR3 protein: CASSYSGVGEKLFF. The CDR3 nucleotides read TGTGCCAGCAGTTACTCAGGGGTGGGGGAAAAACTGTTTTTT.

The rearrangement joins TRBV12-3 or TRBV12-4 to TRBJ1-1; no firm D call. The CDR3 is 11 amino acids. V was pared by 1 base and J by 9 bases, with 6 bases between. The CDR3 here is CASSLVGQAFF. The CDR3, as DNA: TGTGCCAGCAGTTTAGTTGGACAAGCTTTCTTT.